This TCR beta chain was sequenced for a study of blood T cell repertoires in COVID-19. Participants were aged roughly 18 to 89 years from some 24 US areas. The protocol was immunoSEQ multiplex PCR, while the TCRdb copy is restricted to in-frame clones and leaves out a portion. The sample comprises 220,000 or so clones, around 91% of which are singletons, and 3% to 4% rests with the top ten. The clonotype was recovered from a woman between 18 and 29 years old in a cohort exposed to, infected with or recovered from COVID-19 (not recorded which). The sample comprised PBMCs or T cells enriched from blood (not recorded which).

CDR3 bases: TGTGCCAGCAGTGTCTCAGGGCAGTCCTACACCGGGGAGCTGTTTTTT. It translates to CASSVSGQSYTGELFF. The chain has TRBV2 and TRBJ2-2; possible D gene TRBD1, 5 bases. There are 16 residues in the CDR3. The germline V gene encodes CDR1 SNHLY and CDR2 FYNNEI. Trimming pared 4 bases from V and 3 bases from J, leaving 15 bases between.